Shown below are 18 T cell receptor beta chains from a single sample sequenced in a study of T cell responses to AZD1222 COVID-19 vaccine. This table comes from immunoSEQ multiplex PCR, and its TCRdb copy is limited to in-frame clones, with some not included. The sample carries 100,000 to 150,000 clones, about 92% recorded once. The material sequenced was peripheral blood, taken on day 0 of AZD1222 vaccination. The receptors come from an adult in good health.

The chain employs TRBV21-1 and TRBJ2-7; whether TRBD2, the table's D call, matches the DNA was not checked. TRBV21-1 is a pseudogene locus. The CDR3 contains 13 residues. CDR3 in amino acids: CASIGADYYEQYF. The CDR3 region has the DNA TGTGCCAGCATTGGTGCTGACTACTACGAGCAGTACTTC.

CDR3 protein: CASSLDANTEAFF. The CDR3, as DNA: TGTGCCAGCAGTTTAGATGCGAACACTGAAGCTTTCTTT. The chain carries TRBV12-3 or TRBV12-4 and TRBJ1-1; D gene ambiguous. The V and J ends lost 1 base and 1 base respectively, with 4 bases between them. The CDR3 has 13 amino acids.

The chain couples TRBV5-6 to TRBJ2-1, with unresolved D. The CDR3 is made up of 11 amino acids. Germline V CDR1 and CDR2: SGHDT, YYEEEE. V dropped 7 bases and J dropped 0 bases, with 2 bases sitting between them. The CDR3 DNA reads TGTGCCAGCTCCTCCTACAATGAGCAGTTCTTC. It yields the protein CASSSYNEQFF.

CDR3 sequence (DNA): TGTGCCAGCAGTTCTACGTCTTCGGGACAGGGATCCTATGGCTACACCTTC. Residues: CASSSTSSGQGSYGYTF. The rearrangement links TRBV27 to TRBJ1-2, with 9 nucleotides matching TRBD1. V shed 4 bases and J 4 bases; nucleotides not matched to a gene: 13. CDR3 length: 17 residues. Germline V gene data show CDR1 as MNHEY and CDR2 as SMNVEV (reference sequence).

The chain is built from TRBV5-1 and TRBJ1-4; weak D call: TRBD1 (5 bases). This CDR3 spans 13 amino acids. CDR1 is SGHRS and CDR2 is YFSETQ in the germline V gene. V shed 4 bases and J shed 8 bases, with 12 bases lying between them. The CDR3 here is CASSAGAREKLFF. In DNA, the CDR3 is TGCGCCAGCAGCGCCGGGGCCCGGGAAAAACTGTTTTTT.

The rearrangement uses TRBV11-3 and TRBJ2-1; 7 bases fit TRBD1. This CDR3 is built from 16 residues. J lost 1 base, V lost 5 bases, and 8 bases had no gene match. Looked up from germline, CDR1 is SGHNT and CDR2 is YENEEA. CDR3 loop: CASSQQSGGSYNEQFF. The CDR3 DNA is TGTGCCAGCAGCCAACAGTCAGGGGGTTCCTACAATGAGCAGTTCTTC.

The chain is built from TRBV7-9 and TRBJ2-1; D is ambiguous. This CDR3 region has 15 residues. Trimming took 4 bases from V and 8 from J, leaving 18 bases between them. CDR1 and CDR2 from the germline V gene are SEHNR and FQNEAQ (reference sequence). The CDR3 sequence is CASSSRATTEDEQFF. The CDR3 DNA reads TGTGCCAGCAGCTCCCGGGCTACGACCGAAGATGAGCAGTTCTTC.

The J gene is TRBJ2-7, the V gene TRBV27, with D perhaps matching TRBD1 (6 bases). Trimming cost V 5 bases and J 3 bases, with 20 bases left between them. From germline, CDR1 is MNHEY and CDR2 SMNVEV (reference sequence). The CDR3 runs to 16 residues. CDR3 amino acids: CASSPSTGDYFYEQYF. Written as DNA, the CDR3 is TGTGCCAGCAGTCCCTCGACAGGAGATTATTTCTACGAGCAGTACTTC.

The sample holds one count of this clone. V and J are TRBV11-2 and TRBJ2-5; D gene ambiguous. With 0 bases removed from V and 5 bases from J, the gap between germline ends came to 13 bases. The CDR3 loop spans 15 amino acids. Per the germline V gene, CDR1 is SGHAT and CDR2 is FQNNGV. The CDR3 nucleotides read TGTGCCAGCAGCTTAGATGTCAGGAGACTTGAGACCCAGTACTTC. Translating gives CASSLDVRRLETQYF.

The chain recombines TRBV19 with TRBJ2-5; D remains ambiguous. The germline CDR1 and CDR2 sequences are LNHDA and SQIVND (reference sequence). V lost 5 bases and J lost 3, with 16 bases in between. The CDR3 runs to 15 residues. The DNA of the CDR3 is TGTGCCAGTAGTCATAATGACATCAGGAAAGAGACCCAGTACTTC. Translation gives CASSHNDIRKETQYF.

This chain connects TRBV6-5 to TRBJ1-1; D gene unclear. Germline CDR1 MNHEY, CDR2 SVGAGI. The V end lost 6 bases, the J end lost 10 bases, and 12 bases lay between the germline ends. The CDR3 is 11 residues long. Here the CDR3 reads CASSYLKIAFF. The CDR3 DNA reads TGTGCCAGCAGCTATTTAAAGATAGCTTTCTTT.

V is TRBV15 and J is TRBJ2-4; D may match TRBD1 or TRBD2 (5 bases each). V lost 4 bases and J lost 3, with 13 bases in between. Germline V gene lookup returns CDR1 LNHNV and CDR2 YYDKDF (reference sequence). The CDR3 loop spans 15 amino acids. The CDR3 region has the DNA TGTGCCACCAGCACACACGGGGCGGGCAAAAACATTCAGTACTTC. It translates to CATSTHGAGKNIQYF.

The chain links TRBV6-6 to TRBJ1-5; 10 nucleotides match TRBD1. This CDR3 comprises 16 residues. The V and J ends lost 5 bases and 6 bases, in that order; junction bases with no gene match: 10. Germline assignment: CDR1 MNHNY and CDR2 SVGAGI (reference sequence). The CDR3 loop is CASSLLRDRGSQPQHF. The CDR3 DNA follows: TGTGCCAGCAGTCTACTTCGGGACAGGGGAAGTCAGCCCCAGCATTTT.

The chain has TRBV30 and TRBJ1-6; D call uncertain. Trimming left V 0 bases short and J 5 bases short, with 5 bases between. In germline, CDR1 is GTSNPN, CDR2 SVGIG (reference sequence). This CDR3 is 13 amino acids long. CDR3 in amino acids: CAWSVRNNSPLHF. CDR3 nucleotides: TGTGCCTGGAGTGTACGAAATAATTCACCCCTCCACTTT.

The genes are TRBV3-1 (or the pseudogene TRBV3-2) and TRBJ1-1; D is unclear. This CDR3 region has 14 residues. Germline lookup yields CDR1 LGHDT and CDR2 YNNKEL (reference sequence). Trimming cost V 2 bases and J 5 bases, with 12 bases left between them. CDR3 sequence reads: CASSQRTLETEAFF. Here the CDR3 DNA reads TGTGCCAGCAGCCAAAGGACCTTAGAAACTGAAGCTTTCTTT.

The rearrangement uses TRBV2 and TRBJ2-1; D unresolved. Trimming took 4 bases from V and 12 from J, leaving 7 bases between them. The germline CDR1 and CDR2 sequences are SNHLY and FYNNEI. This CDR3 has 10 residues. CDR3 nucleotides: TGTGCCAGCAGTGGAGGAGTGCAGTTCTTC. Translation: CASSGGVQFF.

This rearrangement joins TRBV6-1 to TRBJ2-6; D call uncertain. CDR3 length: 15 residues. Germline V lookup: CDR1 MNHNS, CDR2 SASEGT. V lost 1 base and J lost 0, with 4 bases in between. Here the CDR3 reads CASSEGGSGANVLTF. The DNA of the CDR3 is TGTGCCAGCAGTGAAGGGGGCTCTGGGGCCAACGTCCTGACTTTC.

The J gene is TRBJ1-1, the V gene TRBV18, with D perhaps TRBD1 (5 bases). The CDR3 contains 16 residues. Germline V lookup: CDR1 KGHSH, CDR2 LQKENI. Trimming removed 3 bases at V and 2 bases at J, with 16 bases between. DNA for the CDR3: TGTGCCAGCTCACCCCAGTGGGGCGGCCCTAACACTGAAGCTTTCTTT. Translation: CASSPQWGGPNTEAFF.